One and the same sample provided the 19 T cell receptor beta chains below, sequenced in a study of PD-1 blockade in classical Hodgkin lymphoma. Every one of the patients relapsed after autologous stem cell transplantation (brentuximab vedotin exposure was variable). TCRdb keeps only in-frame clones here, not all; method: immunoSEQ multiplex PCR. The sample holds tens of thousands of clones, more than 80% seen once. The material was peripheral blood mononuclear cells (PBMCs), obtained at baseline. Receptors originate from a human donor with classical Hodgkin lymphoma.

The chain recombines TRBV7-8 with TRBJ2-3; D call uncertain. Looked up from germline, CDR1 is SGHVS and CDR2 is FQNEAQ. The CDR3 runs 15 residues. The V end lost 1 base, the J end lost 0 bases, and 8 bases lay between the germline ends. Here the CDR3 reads CASSLVWGSTDTQYF. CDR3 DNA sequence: TGTGCCAGCAGCTTAGTGTGGGGAAGCACAGATACGCAGTATTTT.

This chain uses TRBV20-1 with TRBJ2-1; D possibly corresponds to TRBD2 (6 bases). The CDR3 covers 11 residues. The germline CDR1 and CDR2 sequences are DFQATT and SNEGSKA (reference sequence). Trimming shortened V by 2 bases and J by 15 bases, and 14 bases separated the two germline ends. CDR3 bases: TGCAGTGCTAGAAACCGGGACTTTCGGTTCTTC. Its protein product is CSARNRDFRFF.

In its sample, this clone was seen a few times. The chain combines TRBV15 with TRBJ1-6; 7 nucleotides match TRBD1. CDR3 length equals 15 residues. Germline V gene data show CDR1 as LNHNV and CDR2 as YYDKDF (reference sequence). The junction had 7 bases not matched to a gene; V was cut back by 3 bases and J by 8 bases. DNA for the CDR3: TGTGCCACCAGCAGGGAAGACAGGGTATATTCACCCCTCCACTTT. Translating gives CATSREDRVYSPLHF.

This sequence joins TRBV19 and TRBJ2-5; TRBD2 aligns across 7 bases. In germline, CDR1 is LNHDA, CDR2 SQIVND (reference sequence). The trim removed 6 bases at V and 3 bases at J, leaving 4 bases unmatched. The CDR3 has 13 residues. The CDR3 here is CASRQGGEETQYF. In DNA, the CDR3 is TGTGCCAGTAGGCAGGGAGGGGAAGAGACCCAGTACTTC.

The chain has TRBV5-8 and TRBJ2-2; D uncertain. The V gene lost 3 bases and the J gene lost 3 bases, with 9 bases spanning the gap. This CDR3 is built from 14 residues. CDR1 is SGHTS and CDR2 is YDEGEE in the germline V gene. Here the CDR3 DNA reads TGTGCCAGCAGCTGGGTTTATGACACCGGGGAGCTGTTTTTT. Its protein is CASSWVYDTGELFF.

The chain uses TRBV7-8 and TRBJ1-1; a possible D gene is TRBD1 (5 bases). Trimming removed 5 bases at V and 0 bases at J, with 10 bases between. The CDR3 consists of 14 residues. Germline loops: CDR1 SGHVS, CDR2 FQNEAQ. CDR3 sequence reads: CASSPRGLNTEAFF. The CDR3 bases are TGTGCCAGCAGCCCGCGGGGACTGAACACTGAAGCTTTCTTT.

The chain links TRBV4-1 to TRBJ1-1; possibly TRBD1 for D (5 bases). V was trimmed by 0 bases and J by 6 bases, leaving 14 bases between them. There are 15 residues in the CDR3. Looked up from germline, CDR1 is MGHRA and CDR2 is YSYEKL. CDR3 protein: CASSQDREGWAEAFF. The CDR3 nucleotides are TGCGCCAGCAGCCAAGATAGGGAGGGGTGGGCTGAAGCTTTCTTT.

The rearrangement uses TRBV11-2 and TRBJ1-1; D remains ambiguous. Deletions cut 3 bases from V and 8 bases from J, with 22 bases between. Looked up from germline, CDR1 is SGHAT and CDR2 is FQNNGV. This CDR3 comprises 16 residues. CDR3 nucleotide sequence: TGTGCCAGCAGCTTTCATCCTTTCCATGCCGCCGTGGAAGCTTTCTTT. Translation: CASSFHPFHAAVEAFF.

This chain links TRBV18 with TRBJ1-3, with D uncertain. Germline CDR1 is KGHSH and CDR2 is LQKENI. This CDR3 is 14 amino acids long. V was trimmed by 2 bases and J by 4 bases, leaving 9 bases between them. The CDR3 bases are TGTGCCAGCTCACCAGCGGGTACGGGAAACACCATATATTTT. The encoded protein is CASSPAGTGNTIYF.

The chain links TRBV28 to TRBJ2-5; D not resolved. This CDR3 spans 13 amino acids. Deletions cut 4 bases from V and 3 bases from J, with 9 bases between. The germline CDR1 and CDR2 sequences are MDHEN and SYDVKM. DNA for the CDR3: TGTGCCAGCAGTTGGTATGCGGAAGAGACCCAGTACTTC. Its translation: CASSWYAEETQYF.

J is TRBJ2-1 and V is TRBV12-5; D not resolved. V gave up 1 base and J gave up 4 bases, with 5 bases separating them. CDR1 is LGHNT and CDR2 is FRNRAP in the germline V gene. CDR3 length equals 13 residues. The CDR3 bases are TGTGCTAGTGGTTTGGGTGGGTACAATGAGCAGTTCTTC. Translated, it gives CASGLGGYNEQFF.

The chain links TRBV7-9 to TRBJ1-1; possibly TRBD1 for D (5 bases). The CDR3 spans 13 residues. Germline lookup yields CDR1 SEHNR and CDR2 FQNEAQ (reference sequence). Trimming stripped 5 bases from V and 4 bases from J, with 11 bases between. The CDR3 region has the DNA TGTGCCAGCAGCCCGCCCGGGGGCACTGAAGCTTTCTTT. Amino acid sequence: CASSPPGGTEAFF.

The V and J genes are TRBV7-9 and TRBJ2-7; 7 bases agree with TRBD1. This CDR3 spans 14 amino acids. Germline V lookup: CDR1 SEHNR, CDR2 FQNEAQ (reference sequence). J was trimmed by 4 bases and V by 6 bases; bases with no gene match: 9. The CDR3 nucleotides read TGTGCCAGCAGTCCTCCGGGACAGTTGTACGAGCAGTACTTC. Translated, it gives CASSPPGQLYEQYF.

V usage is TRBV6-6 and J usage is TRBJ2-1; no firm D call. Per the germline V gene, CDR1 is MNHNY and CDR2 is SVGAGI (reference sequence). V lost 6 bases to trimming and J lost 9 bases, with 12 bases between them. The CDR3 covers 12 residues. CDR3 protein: CASSPNLVEQFF. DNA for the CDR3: TGTGCCAGCAGCCCAAATCTTGTTGAGCAGTTCTTC.

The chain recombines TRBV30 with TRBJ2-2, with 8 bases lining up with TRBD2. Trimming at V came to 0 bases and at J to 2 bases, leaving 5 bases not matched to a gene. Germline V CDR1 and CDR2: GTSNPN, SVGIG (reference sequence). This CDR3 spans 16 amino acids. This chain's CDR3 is CAWSVGLAGNTGELFF. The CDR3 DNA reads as TGTGCCTGGAGTGTTGGACTAGCTGGAAACACCGGGGAGCTGTTTTTT.

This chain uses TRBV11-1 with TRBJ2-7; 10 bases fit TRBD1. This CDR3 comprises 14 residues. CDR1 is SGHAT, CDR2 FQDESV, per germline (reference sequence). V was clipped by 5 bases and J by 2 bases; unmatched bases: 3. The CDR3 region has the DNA TGTGCCAGCAGCCCTGGACAGGGGGCCTACGAGCAGTACTTC. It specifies CASSPGQGAYEQYF. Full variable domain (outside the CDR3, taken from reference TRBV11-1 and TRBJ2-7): EAEVAQSPRYKITEKSQAVAFWCDPISGHATLYWYRQILGQGPELLVQFQDESVVDDSQLPKDRFSAERLKGVDSTLKIQPAELGDSAMYLCASSPGQGAYEQYFGPGTRLTVT.

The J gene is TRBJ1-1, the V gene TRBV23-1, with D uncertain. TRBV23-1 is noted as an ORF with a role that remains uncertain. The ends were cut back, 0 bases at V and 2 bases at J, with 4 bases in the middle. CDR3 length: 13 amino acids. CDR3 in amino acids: CASSQSYNTEAFF. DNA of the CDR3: TGCGCCAGCAGTCAATCATACAACACTGAAGCTTTCTTT.

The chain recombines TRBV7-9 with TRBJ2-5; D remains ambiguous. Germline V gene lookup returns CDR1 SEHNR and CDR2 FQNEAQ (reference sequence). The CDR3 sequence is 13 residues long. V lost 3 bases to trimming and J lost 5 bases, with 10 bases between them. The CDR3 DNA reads TGTGCCAGCAGCTTTCGAATTGGTGAGACCCAGTACTTC. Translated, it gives CASSFRIGETQYF.

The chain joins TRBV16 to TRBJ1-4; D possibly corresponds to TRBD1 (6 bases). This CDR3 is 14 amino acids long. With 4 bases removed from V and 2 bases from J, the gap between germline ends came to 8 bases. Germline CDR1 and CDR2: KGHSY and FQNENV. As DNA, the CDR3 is TGTGCCAGCAGCCGACAGGCCACTAATGAAAAACTGTTTTTT. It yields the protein CASSRQATNEKLFF.